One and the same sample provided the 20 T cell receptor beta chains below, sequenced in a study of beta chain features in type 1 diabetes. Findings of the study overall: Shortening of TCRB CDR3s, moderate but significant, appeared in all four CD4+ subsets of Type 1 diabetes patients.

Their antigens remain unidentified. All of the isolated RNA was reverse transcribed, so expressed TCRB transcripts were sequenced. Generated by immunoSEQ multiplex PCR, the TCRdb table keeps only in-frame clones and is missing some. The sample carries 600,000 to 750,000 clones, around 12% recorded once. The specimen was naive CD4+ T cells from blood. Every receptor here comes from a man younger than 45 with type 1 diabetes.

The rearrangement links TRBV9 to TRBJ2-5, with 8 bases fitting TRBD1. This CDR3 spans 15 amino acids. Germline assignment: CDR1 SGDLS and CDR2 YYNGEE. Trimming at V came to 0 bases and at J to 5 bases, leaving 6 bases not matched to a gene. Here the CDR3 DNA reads TGTGCCAGCAGCGTAGCTCCGACAGGGGAGGAGACCCAGTACTTC. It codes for CASSVAPTGEETQYF.

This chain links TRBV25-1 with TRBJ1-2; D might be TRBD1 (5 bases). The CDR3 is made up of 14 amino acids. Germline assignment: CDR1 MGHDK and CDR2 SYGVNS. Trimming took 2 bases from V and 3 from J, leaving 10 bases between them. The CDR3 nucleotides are TGTGCCAGCAGTGAAAGCGGGGCTGACTATGGCTACACCTTC. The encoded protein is CASSESGADYGYTF.

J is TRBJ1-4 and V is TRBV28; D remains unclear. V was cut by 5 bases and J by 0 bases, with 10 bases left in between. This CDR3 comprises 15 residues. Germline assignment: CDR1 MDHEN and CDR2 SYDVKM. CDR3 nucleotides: TGTGCCAGCAGTACCAACGGTGCAACTAATGAAAAACTGTTTTTT. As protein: CASSTNGATNEKLFF.

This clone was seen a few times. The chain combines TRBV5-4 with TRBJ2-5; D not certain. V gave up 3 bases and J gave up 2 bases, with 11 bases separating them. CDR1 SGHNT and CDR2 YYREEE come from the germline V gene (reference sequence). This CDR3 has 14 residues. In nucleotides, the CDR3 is TGTGCCAGCAGCTACCTTCAGAATCAAGAGACCCAGTACTTC. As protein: CASSYLQNQETQYF.

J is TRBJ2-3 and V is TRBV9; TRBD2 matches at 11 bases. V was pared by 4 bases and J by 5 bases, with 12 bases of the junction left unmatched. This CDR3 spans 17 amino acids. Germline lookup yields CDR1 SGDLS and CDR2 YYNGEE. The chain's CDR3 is CASSTRGLAGGGDTQYF. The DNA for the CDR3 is TGTGCCAGCAGCACCCGCGGGCTAGCGGGGGGAGGAGATACGCAGTATTTT.

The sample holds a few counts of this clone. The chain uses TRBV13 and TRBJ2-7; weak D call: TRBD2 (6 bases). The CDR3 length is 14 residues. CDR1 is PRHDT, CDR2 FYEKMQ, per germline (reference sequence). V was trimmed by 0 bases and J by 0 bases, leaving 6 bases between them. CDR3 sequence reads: CASSLGGLSYEQYF. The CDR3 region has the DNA TGTGCCAGCAGCTTAGGGGGACTCTCCTACGAGCAGTACTTC. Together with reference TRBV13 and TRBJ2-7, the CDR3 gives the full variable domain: AAGVIQSPRHLIKEKRETATLKCYPIPRHDTVYWYQQGPGQDPQFLISFYEKMQSDKGSIPDRFSAQQFSDYHSELNMSSLELGDSALYFCASSLGGLSYEQYFGPGTRLTVT.

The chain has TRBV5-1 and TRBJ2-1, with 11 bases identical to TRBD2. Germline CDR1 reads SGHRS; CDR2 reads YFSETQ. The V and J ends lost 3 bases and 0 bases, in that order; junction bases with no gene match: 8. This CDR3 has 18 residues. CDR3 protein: CASSSGTSGQSSYNEQFF. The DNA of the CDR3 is TGCGCCAGCAGCTCAGGGACTAGCGGTCAGAGCTCCTACAATGAGCAGTTCTTC.

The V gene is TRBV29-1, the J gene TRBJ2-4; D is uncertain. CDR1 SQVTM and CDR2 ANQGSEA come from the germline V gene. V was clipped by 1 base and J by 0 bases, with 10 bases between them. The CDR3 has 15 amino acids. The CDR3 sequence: CSVEVTILAKNIQYF. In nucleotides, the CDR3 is TGCAGCGTTGAAGTTACGATTCTAGCCAAAAACATTCAGTACTTC. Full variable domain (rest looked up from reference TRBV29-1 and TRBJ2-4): SAVISQKPSRDICQRGTSLTIQCQVDSQVTMMFWYRQQPGQSLTLIATANQGSEATYESGFVIDKFPISRPNLTFSTLTVSNMSPEDSSIYLCSVEVTILAKNIQYFGAGTRLSVL.

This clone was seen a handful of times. The CDR3 bases are TGTGCCAGCAGCCCTACTAGAGGGGTCCGGGGCGATTATGGCTACACCTTC. Translation gives CASSPTRGVRGDYGYTF. This chain joins TRBV7-9 and TRBJ1-2, with D possibly matching TRBD1 (5 bases). CDR3 length: 17 residues. Germline V lookup: CDR1 SEHNR, CDR2 FQNEAQ (reference sequence). Trimming left V 5 bases short and J 5 bases short, with 24 bases between. The full variable domain, in which reference TRBV7-9 and TRBJ1-2 provide the parts outside the CDR3, is DTGVSQNPRHKITKRGQNVTFRCDPISEHNRLYWYRQTLGQGPEFLTYFQNEAQLEKSRLLSDRFSAERPKGSFSTLEIQRTEQGDSAMYLCASSPTRGVRGDYGYTFGSGTRLTVV.

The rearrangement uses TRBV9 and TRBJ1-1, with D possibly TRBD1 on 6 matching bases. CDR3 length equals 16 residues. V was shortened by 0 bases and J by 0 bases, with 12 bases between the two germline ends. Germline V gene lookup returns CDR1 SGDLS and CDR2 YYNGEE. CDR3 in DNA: TGTGCCAGCAGCGTAGATGGGGGGGCCCTGAACACTGAAGCTTTCTTT. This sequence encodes CASSVDGGALNTEAFF.

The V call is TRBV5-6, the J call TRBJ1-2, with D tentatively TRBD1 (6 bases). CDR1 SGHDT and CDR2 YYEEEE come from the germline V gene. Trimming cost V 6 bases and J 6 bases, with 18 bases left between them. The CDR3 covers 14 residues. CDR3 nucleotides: TGTGCCAGCACCCTGGGGGGCCTCTCAGATGGCTACACCTTC. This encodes CASTLGGLSDGYTF.

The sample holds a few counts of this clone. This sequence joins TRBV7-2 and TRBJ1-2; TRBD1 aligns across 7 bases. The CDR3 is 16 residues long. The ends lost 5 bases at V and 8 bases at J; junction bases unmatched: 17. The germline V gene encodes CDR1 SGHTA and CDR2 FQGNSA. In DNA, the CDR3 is TGTGCCAGCAGCCCCCAACCAGGGGGAACCTGGGGCGGCTACACCTTC. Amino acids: CASSPQPGGTWGGYTF.

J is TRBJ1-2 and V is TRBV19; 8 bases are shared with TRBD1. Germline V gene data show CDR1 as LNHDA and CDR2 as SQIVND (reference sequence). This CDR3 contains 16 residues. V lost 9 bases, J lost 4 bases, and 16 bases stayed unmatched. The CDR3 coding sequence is TGTGCCAGCCACCGCCCGGGACAGGAGTTTTCCTATGGCTACACCTTC. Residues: CASHRPGQEFSYGYTF.

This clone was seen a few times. The CDR3: CASRPDRDNEQFF. CDR3 sequence (DNA): TGTGCCAGCAGGCCGGACAGAGACAATGAGCAGTTCTTC. The genes are TRBV2 and TRBJ2-1; possible D gene TRBD1, 6 bases. CDR3 length: 13 residues. V lost 6 bases and J 5 bases, leaving 11 bases between the germline ends. The germline V gene has CDR1 SNHLY and CDR2 FYNNEI.

The CDR3 sequence: CSVEESTKTQYF. CDR3 in DNA: TGCAGCGTTGAAGAGTCGACGAAGACCCAGTACTTC. The V and J genes are TRBV29-1 and TRBJ2-5; no firm D call. The V gene's germline CDR1 is SQVTM and CDR2 ANQGSEA. The V and J ends lost 0 bases and 6 bases respectively, with 8 bases between them. CDR3 size: 12 residues. Full variable domain (missing parts from reference TRBV29-1 and TRBJ2-5): SAVISQKPSRDICQRGTSLTIQCQVDSQVTMMFWYRQQPGQSLTLIATANQGSEATYESGFVIDKFPISRPNLTFSTLTVSNMSPEDSSIYLCSVEESTKTQYFGPGTRLLVL.

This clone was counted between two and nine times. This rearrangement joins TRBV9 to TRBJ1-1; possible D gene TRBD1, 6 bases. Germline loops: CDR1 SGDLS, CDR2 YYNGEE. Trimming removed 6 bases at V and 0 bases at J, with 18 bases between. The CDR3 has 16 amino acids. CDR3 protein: CASTTDGDTLNTEAFF. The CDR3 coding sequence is TGTGCCAGCACCACCGACGGGGACACTTTGAACACTGAAGCTTTCTTT.

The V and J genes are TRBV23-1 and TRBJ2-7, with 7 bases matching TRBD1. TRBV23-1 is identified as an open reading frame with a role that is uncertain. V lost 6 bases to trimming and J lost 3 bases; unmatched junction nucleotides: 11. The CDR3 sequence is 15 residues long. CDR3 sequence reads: CASSIKGAANYEQYF. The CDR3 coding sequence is TGCGCCAGCAGCATCAAGGGGGCGGCTAACTACGAGCAGTACTTC.

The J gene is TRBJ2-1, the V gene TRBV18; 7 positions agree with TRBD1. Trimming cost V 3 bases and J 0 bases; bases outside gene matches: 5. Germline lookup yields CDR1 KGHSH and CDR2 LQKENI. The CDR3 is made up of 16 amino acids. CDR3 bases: TGTGCCAGCTCACCTAAGACAGGGAACTCCTACAATGAGCAGTTCTTC. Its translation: CASSPKTGNSYNEQFF.

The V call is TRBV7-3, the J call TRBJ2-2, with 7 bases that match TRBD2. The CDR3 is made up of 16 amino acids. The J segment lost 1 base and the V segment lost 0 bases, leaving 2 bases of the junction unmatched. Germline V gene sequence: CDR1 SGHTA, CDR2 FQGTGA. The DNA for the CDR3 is TGTGCCAGCAGCTTAACGGTAGCGGGGAACACCGGGGAGCTGTTTTTT. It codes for CASSLTVAGNTGELFF.

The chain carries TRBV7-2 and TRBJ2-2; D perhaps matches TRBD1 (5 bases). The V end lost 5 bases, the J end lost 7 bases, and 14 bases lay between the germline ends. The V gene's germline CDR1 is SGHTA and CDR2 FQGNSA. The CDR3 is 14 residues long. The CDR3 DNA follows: TGTGCCAGCAGCCCCACCAGGGATGGCGGGGAGCTGTTTTTT. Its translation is CASSPTRDGGELFF.